Included here is one TCR beta chain sequence, with context. CDR1 and CDR2 (germline): MGHRA, YSYEKL. V was cut by 1 base and J by 7 bases, with 4 bases left in between. The length of the CDR3 is 12 residues. The data were produced by immunoSEQ multiplex PCR, yet TCRdb's version contains in-frame clones alone and is incomplete. Among thousands of clones listed, roughly 92% were seen once. This record belongs to a study of glioma-infiltrating T cells after dendritic cell vaccination. This receptor was obtained from a human donor with glioblastoma. The sequences come from blood, collected before dendritic cell vaccination. This chain joins TRBV4-1 and TRBJ2-2; D not certain. The CDR3 DNA reads as TGCGCCAGCAGCCAAGGCAGCGGGGAGCTGTTTTTT. This gives the protein CASSQGSGELFF.